The clone carrying this T cell receptor beta chain has more than one count but fewer than ten. Its antigen is unknown. To make TCR beta libraries, researchers used iRepertoire HTBI primers and Arm-PCR of CDR3 regions. One entry per CDR3 protein results from TCRdb running MiXCR on the multiplex PCR reads. The table shows a few hundred thousand distinct CDR3 sequences, with about 25% occurring only once. These data originate in a study of regulatory T cells in long-lasting Graves disease. Regarding the study as a whole: Whereas about 870 public clonotypes were shared by new patients, persistent patients shared more, at 2,500 to 3,000.

The CDR3 is 16 residues long. The V end was cut by 6 bases, the J end by 7 bases, with 21 bases between. CDR1 is MDHEN and CDR2 is SYDVKM in the germline V gene. The time point: persistent/refractory GD, antithyroid drugs over 5 years with positive TRAb. With RNA extracted from PBMCs as input, the TCR library was made. Patients of an endocrinology department in Xi'an, China, were included. The chain joins TRBV28 to TRBJ1-4; D might be TRBD1 (6 bases). Source: peripheral blood mononuclear cells (PBMCs), taken when the disease was refractory, from a patient treated with antithyroid drugs. This clonotype originated in a female donor with Graves disease. The CDR3 reads CASRSQNRVLFEKLFF. In nucleotides, the CDR3 is TGTGCCAGCAGATCCCAGAACAGGGTTTTATTTGAAAAACTGTTTTTT.